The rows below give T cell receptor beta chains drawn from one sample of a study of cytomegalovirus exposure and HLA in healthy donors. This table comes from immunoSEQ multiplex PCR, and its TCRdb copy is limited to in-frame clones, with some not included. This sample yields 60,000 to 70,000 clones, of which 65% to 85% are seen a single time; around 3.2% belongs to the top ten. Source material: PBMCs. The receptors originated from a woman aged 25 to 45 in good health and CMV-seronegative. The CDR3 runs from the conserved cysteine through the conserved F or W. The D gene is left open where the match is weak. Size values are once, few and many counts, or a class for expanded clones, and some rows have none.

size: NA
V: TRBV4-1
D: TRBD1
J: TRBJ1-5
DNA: TGCGCCAGCAGCCAAGATCTGGGCAGGGGGTCGGATCAGCCCCAGCATTTT
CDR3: CASSQDLGRGSDQPQHF

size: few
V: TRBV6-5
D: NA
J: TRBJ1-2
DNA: TGTGCCAGCAAAGAGCCAGGGGAGATAGGTGGCTACACCTTC
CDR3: CASKEPGEIGGYTF

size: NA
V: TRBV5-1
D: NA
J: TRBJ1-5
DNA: TGCGCCAGCAGCTTGGCATTCCCGGTTCATAGCAATCAGCCCCAGCATTTT
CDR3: CASSLAFPVHSNQPQHF

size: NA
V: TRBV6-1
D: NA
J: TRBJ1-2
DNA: TGTGCCAGCAGTGAACTGACAGTTGCTCCTCATGGCTACACCTTC
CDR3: CASSELTVAPHGYTF

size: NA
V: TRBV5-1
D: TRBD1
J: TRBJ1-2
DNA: TGCGCCAGCAGCCAACAGGGGTTCGACTATGGCTACACCTTC
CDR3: CASSQQGFDYGYTF

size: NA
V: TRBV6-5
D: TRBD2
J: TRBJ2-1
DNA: TGTGCCAGCAGGAAAGCGGGGTCCTACAATGAGCAGTTCTTC
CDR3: CASRKAGSYNEQFF

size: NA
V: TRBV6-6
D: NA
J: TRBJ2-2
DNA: TGTGCCAGCAGTTACGAGACACTCGGGGAGCTGTTTTTT
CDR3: CASSYETLGELFF

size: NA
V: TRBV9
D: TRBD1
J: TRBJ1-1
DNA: TGTGCCAGCAGCGCCCTCACAGGGGCCGATGAAGCTTTCTTT
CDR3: CASSALTGADEAFF

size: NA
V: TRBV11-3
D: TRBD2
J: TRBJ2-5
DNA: TGTGCCAGCAGCCCCCGGACTAGCGTCGAGACCCAGTACTTC
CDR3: CASSPRTSVETQYF

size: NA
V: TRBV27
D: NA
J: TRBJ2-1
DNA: TGTGCCAGCAGTCAATCAACAGGGTTTAGGAGGAATGAGCAGTTCTTC
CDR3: CASSQSTGFRRNEQFF

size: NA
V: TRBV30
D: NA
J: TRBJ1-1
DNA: TGTGCCTGGAGATTCGCAGGGGCAGCTTTCTTT
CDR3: CAWRFAGAAFF

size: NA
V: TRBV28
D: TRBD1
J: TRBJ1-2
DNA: TGTGCCAGCAGGGAAACGACAGGGGGCACTGGCTACACCTTC
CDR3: CASRETTGGTGYTF

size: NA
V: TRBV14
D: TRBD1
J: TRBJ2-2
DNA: TGTGCCAGCAGGCGAGGACAGGGAAGGATCGCCGGGGAGCTGTTTTTT
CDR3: CASRRGQGRIAGELFF

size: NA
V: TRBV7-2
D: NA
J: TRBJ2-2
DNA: TGTGCCAGCAGCTTGGGGGGGGCTACCGGGGAGCTGTTTTTT
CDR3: CASSLGGATGELFF

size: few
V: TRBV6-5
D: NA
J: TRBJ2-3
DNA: TGTGCCAGCAGGGCACAGGGAAGTAGAGATACGCAGTATTTT
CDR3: CASRAQGSRDTQYF

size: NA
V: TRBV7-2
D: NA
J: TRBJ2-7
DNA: TGTGCCAGCAGCTTAGCGTCTGGGAGTTACGAGCAGTACTTC
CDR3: CASSLASGSYEQYF

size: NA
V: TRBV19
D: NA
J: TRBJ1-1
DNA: TGTGCCAGTAGCGCCCTACAGGGCACTGAAGCTTTCTTT
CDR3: CASSALQGTEAFF

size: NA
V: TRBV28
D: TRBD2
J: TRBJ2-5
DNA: TGTGCCAGCAGTTTGGTCAGCGGGGTACCGGTTACGGAGACCCAGTACTTC
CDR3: CASSLVSGVPVTETQYF

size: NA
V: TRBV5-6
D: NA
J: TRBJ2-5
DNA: TGTGCCAGCAGCCCGCGTCCAGGAAGTGGAGAGACCCAGTACTTC
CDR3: CASSPRPGSGETQYF

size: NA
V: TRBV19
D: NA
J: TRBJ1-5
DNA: TGTGCCAGTAGTATAACGACGCCAGGGCGACAGCCCCAGCATTTT
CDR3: CASSITTPGRQPQHF

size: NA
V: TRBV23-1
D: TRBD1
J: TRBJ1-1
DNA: TGCGCCAGCAGTCAAAGGGGGCCCCATCAGGTTGGTGAAGCTTTCTTT
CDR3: CASSQRGPHQVGEAFF

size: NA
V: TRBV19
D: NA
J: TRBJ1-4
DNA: TGTGCCACCCGAGGACAGCCTTGGGAAAAACTGTTTTTT
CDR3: CATRGQPWEKLFF

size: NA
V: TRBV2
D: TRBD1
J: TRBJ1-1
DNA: TGTGCCAGCAGTCCCGACAGGGTTCGAGAAGCTTTCTTT
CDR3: CASSPDRVREAFF

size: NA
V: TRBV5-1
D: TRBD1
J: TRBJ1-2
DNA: TGCGCCAGCAGCTCGGGACAGGCTGGCGTATATGGCTACACCTTC
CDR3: CASSSGQAGVYGYTF

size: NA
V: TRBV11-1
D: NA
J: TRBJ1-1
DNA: TGTGCCAGCAGCTTAGGGAAGACACCCATGAACACTGAAGCTTTCTTT
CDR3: CASSLGKTPMNTEAFF

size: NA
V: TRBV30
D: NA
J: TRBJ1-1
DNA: TGTGCCTGGAGTGTAGACCGGAGGAACACTGAAGCTTTCTTT
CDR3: CAWSVDRRNTEAFF

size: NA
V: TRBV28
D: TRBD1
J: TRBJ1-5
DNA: TGTGCCAGCAGACCAGGACAGGGGGGAGTGCCCCAGCATTTT
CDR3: CASRPGQGGVPQHF

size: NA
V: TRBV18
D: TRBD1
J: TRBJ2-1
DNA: TGTGCCAGCTCACCACGATGGGACAGGAACTACAATGAGCAGTTCTTC
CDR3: CASSPRWDRNYNEQFF

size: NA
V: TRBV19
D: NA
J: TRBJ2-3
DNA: TGTGCCAGTAGTATAGGGACAGCTACTAGCACAGATACGCAGTATTTT
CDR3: CASSIGTATSTDTQYF

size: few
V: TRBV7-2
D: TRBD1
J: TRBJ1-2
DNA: TGTGCCAGCAGCCCACTAGCAGGGTCCGGGACAGGGTACGGCTACACCTTC
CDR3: CASSPLAGSGTGYGYTF

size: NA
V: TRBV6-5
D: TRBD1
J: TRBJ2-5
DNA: TGTGCCAGCAGTTACGAGGGACAGGCCTGGGAGACCCAGTACTTC
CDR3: CASSYEGQAWETQYF

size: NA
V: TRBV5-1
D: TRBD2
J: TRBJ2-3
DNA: TGCGCCAGCAGCCTGCCTACTAGCGGGGGGGCAGATACGCAGTATTTT
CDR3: CASSLPTSGGADTQYF

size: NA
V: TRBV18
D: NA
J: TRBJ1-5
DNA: TGTGCCAGCTCACCAGACAAAGGCAATCAGCCCCAGCATTTT
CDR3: CASSPDKGNQPQHF

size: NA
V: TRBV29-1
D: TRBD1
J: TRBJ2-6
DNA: TGCAGCGTGGGACAGGGTGGTGGGGCCAACGTCCTGACTTTC
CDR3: CSVGQGGGANVLTF

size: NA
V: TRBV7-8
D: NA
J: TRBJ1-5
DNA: TGTGCCAGCAGCTTACCCACAGTTAGCAATCAGCCCCAGCATTTT
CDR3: CASSLPTVSNQPQHF

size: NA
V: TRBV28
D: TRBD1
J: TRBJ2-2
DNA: TGTGCCAGCAGTTTCGGACAGGGGGCTCTCACCGGGGAGCTGTTTTTT
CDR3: CASSFGQGALTGELFF